A single sample gave rise to the 11 T cell receptor beta chains below, sequenced in a study of blood T cells in healthy people across ages. Combining a sample-barcoded 5' primer with a J-beta primer mix, a second PCR ran for roughly 7 to 12 cycles. TCRdb fed the 5' RACE reads into MiXCR, producing one record per CDR3 protein. The sample includes roughly 1.5 million distinct CDR3 sequences, 42% seen only once; the top ten take 4%. The material sequenced was blood. These receptor sequences come from a woman under 30 in good health.

This sequence joins TRBV24-1 and TRBJ2-7; D unresolved. CDR1 is KGHDR and CDR2 is SFDVKD in the germline V gene. This CDR3 region has 13 residues. The ends were cut back, 4 bases at V and 6 bases at J, with 12 bases in the middle. The CDR3 loop reads CATSDPDNREQYF. CDR3 DNA sequence: TGTGCCACCAGTGACCCCGACAACCGCGAGCAGTACTTC.

V and J are TRBV12-3 or TRBV12-4 and TRBJ2-7, with unresolved D. The CDR3 totals 11 residues. Trimming stripped 10 bases from V and 7 bases from J, with 14 bases between. CDR3 coding DNA: TGTGCCACAGGCTCGGCGAATGAGCAGTACTTC. This codes for CATGSANEQYF.

The chain links TRBV20-1 to TRBJ2-3, with D perhaps TRBD1 or TRBD2 (5 bases each). CDR1 and CDR2 from the germline V gene are DFQATT and SNEGSKA (reference sequence). The length of the CDR3 is 16 residues. CDR3 sequence (DNA): TGCAGCTCATTCGAGCGAATCAGGGTGGGGGCAGATACGCAGTATTTT. Amino acids: CSSFERIRVGADTQYF.

The table lists this clonotype with a few counts. The chain couples TRBV27 to TRBJ2-3; 7 bases map to TRBD2. The V and J ends lost 1 base and 14 bases, in that order; junction bases with no gene match: 21. The CDR3 is 17 amino acids. Germline V CDR1 and CDR2: MNHEY, SMNVEV (reference sequence). The CDR3 nucleotides are TGTGCCAGCAGTTTATTGACCGACCCCCTGGGTGCGGGAGAAGTGTATTTT. It specifies CASSLLTDPLGAGEVYF.

This clonotype has more than one count but fewer than ten. The chain combines TRBV5-1 with TRBJ1-6; 9 bases fit TRBD1. The CDR3 length is 16 residues. The germline V gene encodes CDR1 SGHRS and CDR2 YFSETQ. V lost 0 bases to trimming and J lost 5 bases; unmatched junction nucleotides: 3. The CDR3 is CASSLGTGEDNSPLHF. The CDR3 nucleotides are TGCGCCAGCAGCTTGGGGACAGGGGAAGATAATTCACCCCTCCACTTT.

As concerns this clonotype: Germline is not matched at one junction end, which may reflect a read error. The rearrangement joins TRBV12-3 or TRBV12-4 to TRBJ1-2; a possible D gene is TRBD1 (6 bases). The CDR3 has 14 amino acids. This CDR3 reads CAGSLGAEARGYTF. The CDR3 nucleotides read TGTGCCGGCAGTTTGGGGGCGGAGGCACGAGGCTACACCTTC.

The genes are TRBV4-1 and TRBJ1-4, with 8 nucleotides matching TRBD1. CDR3 length: 17 residues. V was clipped by 0 bases and J by 7 bases; unmatched bases: 10. Germline CDR1 reads MGHRA; CDR2 reads YSYEKL. The CDR3 DNA is TGCGCCAGCAGCCAAGATCGGCAGGACAGGGTATTTGAAAAACTGTTTTTT. Protein sequence: CASSQDRQDRVFEKLFF.

The chain links TRBV28 to TRBJ2-3, with D tentatively TRBD2 (5 bases). The CDR3 covers 16 residues. The germline CDR1 and CDR2 sequences are MDHEN and SYDVKM. V was clipped by 8 bases and J by 3 bases, with 21 bases between them. DNA for the CDR3: TGTGCCAGCTTCCAATCGGGGTTCGATGGTACAGATACGCAGTATTTT. This encodes CASFQSGFDGTDTQYF.

The V and J genes are TRBV28 and TRBJ2-5; D uncertain. The ends were cut back, 8 bases at V and 11 bases at J, with 15 bases in the middle. This CDR3 has 11 residues. Germline V gene lookup returns CDR1 MDHEN and CDR2 SYDVKM. CDR3 sequence: CASAISYKQYF. CDR3 sequence (DNA): TGTGCCAGCGCAATTTCTTATAAGCAGTACTTC.

This chain uses TRBV2 with TRBJ1-5, with a weak D call TRBD1 (6 bases). With 2 bases removed from V and 5 bases from J, the gap between germline ends came to 13 bases. This CDR3 has 15 amino acids. Germline V gives CDR1 SNHLY, CDR2 FYNNEI. The CDR3 coding sequence is TGTGCCAGCAGTGAATTCAGGGGCAGACATCAGCCCCAGCATTTT. Translating gives CASSEFRGRHQPQHF.

The chain has TRBV4-3 and TRBJ2-3, with D unresolved. The germline V and J ends were trimmed by 0 bases and 0 bases, with 13 bases remaining between them. The CDR3 totals 17 residues. The germline V gene encodes CDR1 LGHNA and CDR2 YSLEER. CDR3 sequence (DNA): TGCGCCAGCAGCCAAGATACCGGAACGTTAAGCACAGATACGCAGTATTTT. This translates into CASSQDTGTLSTDTQYF.